The present T cell receptor (beta chain) was sequenced within a study of beta chain features in type 1 diabetes. Study information: Researchers looked at about 110 million sorted cells across all samples. Overall study findings and caveats: There was a moderate but significant shortening of TCRB CDR3s in all four CD4+ subsets of Type 1 diabetes patients. Equally in patients and controls, PCR might preferentially amplify shorter templates.

This clone was seen a few times. Its antigen is still unknown. Per the germline V gene, CDR1 is MDHEN and CDR2 is SYDVKM. The CDR3 is 14 amino acids. V was pared by 5 bases and J by 7 bases, with 17 bases between. All of the isolated RNA was reverse transcribed, so expressed TCRB transcripts were sequenced. Assay: immunoSEQ multiplex PCR; the TCRdb copy retains only in-frame clones and omits some. The table records 130,000 to 150,000 clones, about 50% of them present only once. The source is a man aged 18-30 years in good health. The sequenced sample consisted of Tregs from blood. V and J are TRBV28 and TRBJ2-5; possibly TRBD2 for D (6 bases). The CDR3 nucleotides are TGTGCCAGCAGTCCCCCCCGGGAGTGGGTGACCCAGTACTTC. Translation: CASSPPREWVTQYF.